This TCR beta chain was profiled in a study of blood T cells in healthy people across ages (dated by TCRdb to the mid-2010s). General notes on the study: In model experiments, template switching captured roughly one uniquely barcoded TCR beta cDNA molecule for every two T cells. To track age-related changes in TCR beta repertoire diversity, the study relied on deep sequencing normalized with unique cDNA molecular identifiers. The donors were divided into four age groups: young (average around 17 years), middle-aged (almost 40), aged (about 60) and long-lived (roughly 82). To avoid experimental bias, donors of different ages were randomly spread across the sequencing lanes. For two donors (one aged 18 to 29 and one aged 80 or older), the study analyzed two additional independent replicas of 1 million unique cDNA reads from the same blood draw. Broad study findings and their caveats: Because donor CMV infection status was unknown, age-related changes in expanded clonotypes were potentially confounded. Observed TCR beta diversity per million T cells fell roughly linearly with age, and a significant reduction was already apparent by age around 36. There was a strong correlation between observed TCR beta diversity and the percentage of naive T cells measured by flow cytometry. Compared with the aged group, the long-lived group had more naive CD4+ T cells, fewer expanded clones and increased TCR diversity, suggesting age selection. Estimates of total diversity from one million sequenced T cells were regarded as lower bounds and underestimates. Conclusive comparison of naive and antigen-experienced compartments was prevented by the profiling of bulk unsorted PBMCs.

There are a few counts of this clonotype. Its antigen target is currently unknown. No much larger clonotype is one base removed from it; base qualities were not supplied. Systemically healthy Caucasian individuals from Russia, 39 in total and aged about 6 to 100 years, were included as donors. Each donor gave 8 to 10 milliliters of peripheral blood, drawn into EDTA-treated Vacutainer tubes. Ficoll-Paque density-gradient centrifugation was used to isolate PBMCs, with at least 7 million per sample. Trizol reagent was used to extract total RNA from the PBMCs, yielding at least 5.5 micrograms per sample. For every donor, an aliquot of PBMCs went through flow cytometry to measure the percentages of naive CD45RAhigh/CD27high T cells. Receptor libraries were prepared by 5' RACE. Sequencing relied on an Illumina HiSeq 2500. A second PCR of roughly 6 to 11 cycles was run with a J-beta primer mix and a sample-barcoded 5' primer. A template-switch 5' adaptor carrying 12 random nucleotides introduced a unique molecular identifier onto each TCR beta cDNA molecule. Each sample yielded at least 3 million CDR3-containing paired-end reads. First-strand cDNA was synthesized from all RNA with the Mint cDNA synthesis kit, primed by a TRBC-specific oligonucleotide. Following uracil-DNA glycosylase treatment, a first 18-cycle PCR with universal primers M1SS and BC2_uni_R was performed on all cDNA. Per the original workflow: For normalization, 1 million high-quality reads were randomly selected from each sample, with every read carrying a distinct molecular identifier. Reads sharing molecular identifiers were discarded rather than binned into consensus sequences. MiTCR, set to a Q25 quality threshold and the strictest error-elimination algorithm, was used for CDR3 identification, clonotype clustering and error correction. A nonparametric unseen species model with Euler transformation was used to estimate a lower bound on total TCR beta diversity. TCRdb trimmed the raw reads at Q25, called clones with MiXCR and kept productive beta chains. Each CDR3 protein gets just one entry, which takes the most common genes and DNA from the rows behind it. Here the V and J calls rest on TCRdb's processing, not on the authors' analysis. This sample has around 1.1 million distinct CDR3 sequences in its table, and around two fifths of those were observed once. The top ten hold approximately 14% of the sample.

CDR1 MNHNY and CDR2 SVGAGI were looked up in the germline V gene (reference sequence). The germline ends are 11 bases apart after V is trimmed by 7 bases and J by 3 bases. The CDR3, cysteine through phenylalanine, is 13 amino acids long. The kept DNA is CDR3 alone, 39 bases in frame from the first base. The rearrangement joined TRBV6-6 to TRBJ2-3; the D gene is perhaps TRBD1, on 5 matching bases. Sequences were obtained from blood. This clonotype was obtained from a man aged 18 to 30 in good health. The DNA reads as follows: TGTGCCAGCAACAGGATAGGGACAGATACGCAGTATTTT. It specifies CASNRIGTDTQYF.